This T cell receptor (beta chain) appears in the sequencing data of a study of CXCR3-negative and CXCR3-positive naive CD8 T cells. General study points: The study found comparably high diversity in both naive subsets and much lower diversity in memory CD8+ cells. In cryopreserved cells, CXCR3 expression partially decreased, and fresh PBMCs were used in most assays.

Remarks on this clonotype: Its antigen remains unidentified.

This CDR3 has 13 amino acids. CDR1 is SQVTM, CDR2 ANQGSEA, per germline. Each CD8+ T cell subset was sorted in triplicate, a few hundred thousand cells each. cDNA libraries for TRB were generated by 5' RACE incorporating UMI labels. After re-calling the 5' RACE reads, TCRdb lists one entry per CDR3 protein, DNA absent. Its listing shows about 57,000 distinct CDR3 sequences. What was sequenced was memory CD8+ T cells from blood. The source is a human donor in good health. Some clones in this sample may be carry-over from other donors' samples. This chain connects TRBV29-1 to TRBJ2-1; TCRdb names TRBD1, which stays unverified in the absence of DNA. The CDR3 region is CSVEVPLYNEQFF.